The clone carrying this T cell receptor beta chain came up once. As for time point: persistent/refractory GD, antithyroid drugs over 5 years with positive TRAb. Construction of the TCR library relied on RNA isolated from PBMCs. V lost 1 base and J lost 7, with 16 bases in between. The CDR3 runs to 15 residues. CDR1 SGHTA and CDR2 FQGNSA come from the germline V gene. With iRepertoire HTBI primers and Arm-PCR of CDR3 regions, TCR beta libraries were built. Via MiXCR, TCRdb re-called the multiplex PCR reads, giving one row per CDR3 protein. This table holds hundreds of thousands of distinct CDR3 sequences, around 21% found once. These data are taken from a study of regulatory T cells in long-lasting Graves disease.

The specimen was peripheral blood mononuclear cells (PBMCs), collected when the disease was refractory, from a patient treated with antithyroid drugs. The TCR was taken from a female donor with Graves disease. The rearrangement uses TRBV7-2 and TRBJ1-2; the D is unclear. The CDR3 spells CASSLEAGYGVGYTF. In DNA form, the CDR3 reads TGTGCCAGCAGCTTAGAGGCAGGCTATGGCGTTGGCTACACCTTC. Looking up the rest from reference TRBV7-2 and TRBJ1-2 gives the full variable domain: GAGVSQSPSNKVTEKGKDVELRCDPISGHTALYWYRQSLGQGLEFLIYFQGNSAPDKSGLPSDRFSAERTGGSVSTLTIQRTQQEDSAVYLCASSLEAGYGVGYTFGSGTRLTVV.